This T cell receptor beta chain emerged from a study of cytomegalovirus exposure and HLA in healthy donors. PCR employed 60 Vbeta and 13 Jbeta primers. Assay: immunoSEQ multiplex PCR; the TCRdb copy retains only in-frame clones and omits some. The sample has roughly 140,000 clones; over 60% are singletons. Trimming removed 6 bases at V and 5 bases at J, with 9 bases between. Germline V CDR1 and CDR2: SNHLY, FYNNEI. This CDR3 comprises 12 residues. Study-wide results and limits: Certain sequence variants were highly shared and formed a cluster, and this cluster was likely a sequencing artifact. Previously analyzed data showed that most TCR beta V segments were productive at a frequency of about 87% or about 30%.

Comments on this clone: Its antigen is as yet unknown.

The sample taken for sequencing was PBMCs. The clonotype was recovered from a woman aged 25 to 45 in good health and CMV-seropositive. V and J are TRBV2 and TRBJ2-3; tentative D call: TRBD2 (5 bases). In nucleotides, the CDR3 is TGTGCCAGCAGCGTGAGGGTAGATACGCAGTATTTT. Translating it yields CASSVRVDTQYF.